This T cell receptor (beta chain) originates from a study of cytomegalovirus exposure and HLA in healthy donors. Study summary: The 110 million or so unique TCR beta sequences, from around 200 million T cells, were found by an earlier analysis. Study-wide results and limits: Across HLA loci, a later analysis found differing TCR association rates, with DRB1 most and HLA-C fewest. Reportedly, TCR beta sequences accurately predicted HLA-A and HLA-B alleles in most subjects. Association of a missense DCLRE1C variant with TCR beta V- and J-gene trimming was reported in a later analysis.

The junction had 5 bases not matched to a gene; V was cut back by 2 bases and J by 3 bases. The germline V gene encodes CDR1 WNHNN and CDR2 SYGVQD (reference sequence). The CDR3 spans 16 residues. This clone was counted a single time. Its antigen remains unknown. Both 60 Vbeta primers and 13 Jbeta primers went into the PCR. The table came from immunoSEQ multiplex PCR; TCRdb's copy has only in-frame clones and leaves some out. The sample consists of some 120,000 clones, roughly 80% of them appearing once. The clonotype originates from a woman aged 18 to 35 in good health and CMV-seronegative. This chain joins TRBV10-1 and TRBJ2-3; 10 bases match TRBD2. Sequencing used PBMCs. The DNA of the CDR3 is TGCGCCAGCAGTGAGAAGAGCGGGAGGGAGACAGATACGCAGTATTTT. Residues: CASSEKSGRETDTQYF.